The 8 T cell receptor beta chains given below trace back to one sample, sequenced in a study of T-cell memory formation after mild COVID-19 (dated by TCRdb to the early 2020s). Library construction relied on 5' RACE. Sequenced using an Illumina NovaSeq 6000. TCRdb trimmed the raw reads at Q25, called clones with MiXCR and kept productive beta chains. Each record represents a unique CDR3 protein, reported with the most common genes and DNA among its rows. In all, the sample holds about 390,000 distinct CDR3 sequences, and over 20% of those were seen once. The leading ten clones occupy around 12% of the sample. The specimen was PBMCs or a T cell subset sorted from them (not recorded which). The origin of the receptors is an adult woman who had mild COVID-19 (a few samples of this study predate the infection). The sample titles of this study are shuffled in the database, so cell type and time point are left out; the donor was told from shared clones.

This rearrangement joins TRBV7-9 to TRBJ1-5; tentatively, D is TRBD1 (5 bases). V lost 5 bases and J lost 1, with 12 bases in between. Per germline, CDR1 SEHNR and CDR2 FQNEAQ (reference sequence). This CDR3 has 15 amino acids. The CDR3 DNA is TGTGCCAGCAGCAGCGACAGTTTGAGCAATCAGCCCCAGCATTTT. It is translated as CASSSDSLSNQPQHF. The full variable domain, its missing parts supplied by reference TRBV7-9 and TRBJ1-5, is DTGVSQNPRHKITKRGQNVTFRCDPISEHNRLYWYRQTLGQGPEFLTYFQNEAQLEKSRLLSDRFSAERPKGSFSTLEIQRTEQGDSAMYLCASSSDSLSNQPQHFGDGTRLSIL.

Here the CDR3 reads CASSGVGLRGNTIYF. In DNA form, the CDR3 reads TGTGCCAGCAGCGGAGTTGGGTTGCGGGGAAACACCATATATTTT. This rearrangement joins TRBV9 to TRBJ1-3; D unresolved. This CDR3 is built from 15 residues. Germline lookup yields CDR1 SGDLS and CDR2 YYNGEE. Trimming removed 3 bases from V and 4 bases from J, with 14 bases in between.

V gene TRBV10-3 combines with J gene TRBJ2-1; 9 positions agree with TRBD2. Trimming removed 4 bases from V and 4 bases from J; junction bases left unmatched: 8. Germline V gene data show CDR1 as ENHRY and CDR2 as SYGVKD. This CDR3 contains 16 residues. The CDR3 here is CAISVLSLAGYNEQFF. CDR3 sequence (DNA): TGTGCCATCAGTGTTCTTTCGCTAGCGGGATACAATGAGCAGTTCTTC.

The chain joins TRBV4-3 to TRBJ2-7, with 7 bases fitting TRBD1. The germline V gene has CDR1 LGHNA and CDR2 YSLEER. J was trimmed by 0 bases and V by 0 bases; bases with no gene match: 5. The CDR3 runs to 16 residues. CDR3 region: CASSQDATGSSYEQYF. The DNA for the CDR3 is TGCGCCAGCAGCCAAGACGCGACAGGGAGCTCCTACGAGCAGTACTTC.

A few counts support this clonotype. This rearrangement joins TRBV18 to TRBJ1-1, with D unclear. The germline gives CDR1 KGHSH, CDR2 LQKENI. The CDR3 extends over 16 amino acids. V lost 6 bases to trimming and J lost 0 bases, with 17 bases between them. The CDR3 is CASSNRELLMNTEAFF. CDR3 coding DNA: TGTGCCAGCTCCAACCGGGAGCTTCTCATGAACACTGAAGCTTTCTTT. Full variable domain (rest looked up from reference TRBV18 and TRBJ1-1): NAGVMQNPRHLVRRRGQEARLRCSPMKGHSHVYWYRQLPEEGLKFMVYLQKENIIDESGMPKERFSAEFPKEGPSILRIQQVVRGDSAAYFCASSNRELLMNTEAFFGQGTRLTVV.

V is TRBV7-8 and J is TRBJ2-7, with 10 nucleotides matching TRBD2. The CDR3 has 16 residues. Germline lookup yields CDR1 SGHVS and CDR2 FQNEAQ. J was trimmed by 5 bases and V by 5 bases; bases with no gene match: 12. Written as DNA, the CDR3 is TGTGCCAGCAGCCAAATGACTAGCGGGTTCCCCCACGAGCAGTACTTC. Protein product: CASSQMTSGFPHEQYF.

This CDR3 is CASSPQVKQYF. CDR3 DNA sequence: TGTGCCAGCAGCCCTCAGGTTAAACAGTATTTT. V and J are TRBV7-2 and TRBJ2-3, with D hard to call. This CDR3 comprises 11 residues. Per germline, CDR1 SGHTA and CDR2 FQGNSA. V was trimmed by 5 bases and J by 12 bases, leaving 12 bases between them.

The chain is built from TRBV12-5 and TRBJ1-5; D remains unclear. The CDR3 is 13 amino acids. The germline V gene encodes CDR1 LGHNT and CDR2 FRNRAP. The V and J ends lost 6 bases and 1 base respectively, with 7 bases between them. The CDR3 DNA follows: TGTGCTAGTGGGCCGGGAAGCAATCAGCCCCAGCATTTT. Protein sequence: CASGPGSNQPQHF.